The T cell receptor (beta chain) described here comes from a study of T cell responses to AZD1222 COVID-19 vaccine. Sequencing used immunoSEQ multiplex PCR; TCRdb keeps in-frame clones, though not all of them. The table shows roughly 100,000 clones, with 84% occurring only once. The germline gives CDR1 SNHLY, CDR2 FYNNEI. V lost 6 bases, J lost 0 bases, and 11 bases lay in between. This CDR3 spans 15 amino acids. This TCR came from an adult in good health. The sequencing here drew on peripheral blood, taken on day 0 of AZD1222 vaccination. This rearrangement joins TRBV2 to TRBJ2-2; unclear D gene. Here the CDR3 reads CASRGRAANTGELFF. CDR3 nucleotides: TGTGCCAGCAGGGGAAGGGCGGCGAACACCGGGGAGCTGTTTTTT.